This T cell receptor beta chain emerged from a study of T cell responses to AZD1222 COVID-19 vaccine. Notes on the study in general: Spike-spanning, vaccine-associated CD4 TCRs were dominant at 160-218 and 743-854.

Sequencing used immunoSEQ multiplex PCR; TCRdb keeps in-frame clones, though not all of them. The top ten clones hold about an eighth of a sample with roughly 96,000 clones, approximately 90% of them seen once. As concerns this clone: Antigen: not known.

Trimming pared 5 bases from V and 5 bases from J, leaving 14 bases between. In germline, CDR1 is LNHDA, CDR2 SQIVND (reference sequence). The CDR3 sequence is 14 residues long. Investigators merged groups given second doses at roughly 4 or roughly 12 weeks. The sequencing used peripheral blood, collected 28 days after the second AZD1222 dose. The TCR was taken from an adult who received the AZD1222 COVID-19 vaccine. The V gene is TRBV19, the J gene TRBJ2-3; D is undetermined. CDR3 protein: CASSPGSPGDTQYF. CDR3 bases: TGTGCCAGTAGTCCCGGGTCCCCAGGAGATACGCAGTATTTT.